The clone carrying this TCR beta chain has only a few counts. Its matching antigen is unknown. CDR1 is MNHEY and CDR2 is SVGAGI in the germline V gene. The CDR3 totals 12 residues. V dropped 10 bases and J dropped 4 bases, with 13 bases sitting between them. The use of a sample-barcoded 5' primer and a J-beta primer mix characterized a second PCR of roughly 6 to 12 cycles. TCRdb reanalysed the 5' RACE reads using MiXCR and keeps one entry per CDR3 protein. This sample carries around 1,900,000 distinct CDR3 sequences, approximately 40% of them seen once, and the ten largest clones take 23%. These data are taken from a study of blood T cells in healthy people across ages. Overall study findings and caveats: Donors of long life had a larger count of naive CD4+ cells and greater diversity than aged donors. In the absence of known donor CMV status, changes in expanded clonotypes were possibly confounded. As age increased, TCR beta diversity per million T cells fell in a roughly linear fashion.

The clonotype comes from a human donor in good health. The sample consisted of blood. This rearrangement joins TRBV6-5 to TRBJ1-1, with D maybe TRBD1 (6 bases). CDR3 DNA: TGTGCCACCGTCGTACAGGGCACTGAAGCTTTCTTT. Translated, it gives CATVVQGTEAFF.